Below, 7 T cell receptor beta chains from the same sample are listed, as sequenced in a study of cytomegalovirus exposure and HLA in healthy donors. The assay was immunoSEQ multiplex PCR, and TCRdb's table has in-frame clones only and misses some. Found here are 130,000 to 150,000 clones, about 88% of them singletons; the top ten hold about 9.9%. Sequencing was done on a sample of PBMCs. The receptors shown here come from a woman aged 18-29 years in good health and CMV-seropositive.

The V call is TRBV5-1, the J call TRBJ1-5; D gene unclear. The CDR3 contains 13 residues. Trimming cost V 0 bases and J 7 bases, with 8 bases left between them. Per the germline V gene, CDR1 is SGHRS and CDR2 is YFSETQ. The CDR3 nucleotides read TGCGCCAGCAGCTTGGGTCCGGAGCAGCCCCAGCATTTT. Protein: CASSLGPEQPQHF.

The chain couples TRBV10-2 to TRBJ2-5, with 7 positions matching TRBD1. The CDR3 spans 15 residues. Looked up from germline, CDR1 is WSHSY and CDR2 is SAAADI. Trimming cost V 3 bases and J 3 bases; bases outside gene matches: 7. The CDR3 DNA is TGCGCCAGCAGTGATGGAGACAGGGTCAAAGAGACCCAGTACTTC. This gives the protein CASSDGDRVKETQYF.

The chain joins TRBV4-3 to TRBJ1-4; D is undetermined. This CDR3 is built from 14 residues. V was pared by 4 bases and J by 5 bases, with 11 bases between. The V gene's germline CDR1 is LGHNA and CDR2 YSLEER. The CDR3 nucleotides are TGCGCCAGCAGCCCCTCCGGGGAGAATGAAAAACTGTTTTTT. Amino acid sequence: CASSPSGENEKLFF.

The chain uses TRBV7-9 and TRBJ2-1; 7 nucleotides match TRBD2. From germline, CDR1 is SEHNR and CDR2 FQNEAQ (reference sequence). Trimming took 2 bases from V and 7 from J; bases not matched to a gene: 17. CDR3 length: 18 amino acids. This CDR3 is CASSLTSEASGVRNEQFF. The CDR3, as DNA: TGTGCCAGCAGCTTAACCTCGGAAGCGAGCGGGGTAAGGAATGAGCAGTTCTTC. The full variable domain, rest sourced from reference TRBV7-9 and TRBJ2-1, is DTGVSQNPRHKITKRGQNVTFRCDPISEHNRLYWYRQTLGQGPEFLTYFQNEAQLEKSRLLSDRFSAERPKGSFSTLEIQRTEQGDSAMYLCASSLTSEASGVRNEQFFGPGTRLTVL.

The rearrangement links TRBV25-1 to TRBJ1-3; tentative D call: TRBD1 (6 bases). The CDR3 sequence is 17 residues long. Germline V gene sequence: CDR1 MGHDK, CDR2 SYGVNS. V gave up 2 bases and J gave up 0 bases, with 14 bases separating them. The CDR3 DNA is TGTGCCAGCAGTGAACCTAGGCGAGGGGGCTCTGGAAACACCATATATTTT. It specifies CASSEPRRGGSGNTIYF.

The chain is built from TRBV4-2 and TRBJ2-3; D perhaps matches TRBD1 (6 bases). The CDR3 is 15 amino acids. The V end was cut by 4 bases, the J end by 7 bases, with 18 bases between. The V gene's germline CDR1 is LGHNA and CDR2 YNFKEQ. In nucleotides, the CDR3 is TGTGCCAGCAGCCCGGACAGCTCCCCCAGATATACGCAGTATTTT. It translates to CASSPDSSPRYTQYF.

The V call is TRBV4-1, the J call TRBJ2-4, with D maybe TRBD1 (6 bases). With 1 base removed from V and 11 bases from J, the gap between germline ends came to 15 bases. This CDR3 comprises 14 residues. Germline lookup yields CDR1 MGHRA and CDR2 YSYEKL. In DNA form, the CDR3 reads TGCGCCAGCAGCCAAGCCAAACCAGGACAGTTTCAGTACTTC. Residues: CASSQAKPGQFQYF.